These T cell receptor beta chains were read from a single sample in a study of T-cell reconstitution after alpha-beta-depleted transplantation in children. TCRdb reanalysed the PCR reads using MiXCR and keeps one entry per CDR3 protein. The sample consists of about 510,000 distinct CDR3 sequences, approximately 10% of them appearing once. This specimen was PBMCs, mostly from graft donor cells, taken 180 days after TCRalphabeta/CD19-depleted stem cell transplant. The receptor set was obtained from a female patient aged 2-10 years who had a stem cell transplant for aplastic anemia, so the T cells may come from the graft donor. Both conserved end residues are part of each CDR3. D genes are given only for firm matches. Clone size is stated in some rows and not others, as once, few, many or a class when expanded.

V: TRBV6-2/TRBV6-3; J: TRBJ2-3; D: TRBD2; size: -; CDR3: CASSYGLAGVSDTQYF; DNA: TGTGCCAGCAGTTACGGGCTAGCGGGAGTTTCAGATACGCAGTATTTT
V: TRBV7-8; J: TRBJ2-3; D: -; size: few; CDR3: CASSLISDTQYF; DNA: TGTGCCAGCAGCTTAATCTCAGATACGCAGTATTTT
V: TRBV29-1; J: TRBJ2-3; D: TRBD2; size: many; CDR3: CSVARSGEFTDTQYF; DNA: TGCAGCGTTGCCCGAAGCGGGGAATTCACAGATACGCAGTATTTT
V: TRBV20-1; J: TRBJ1-5; D: TRBD1; size: -; CDR3: CSATDWTGELISNQPQHF; DNA: TGCAGTGCTACAGATTGGACAGGAGAATTAATTAGCAATCAGCCCCAGCATTTT
V: TRBV20-1; J: TRBJ1-5; D: -; size: few; CDR3: CSAEQGVNQPQHF; DNA: TGCAGTGCCGAACAGGGAGTAAATCAGCCCCAGCATTTT
V: TRBV29-1; J: TRBJ2-1; D: -; size: -; CDR3: CSAAERGFSYNEQFF; DNA: TGCAGCGCCGCGGAAAGGGGGTTCTCCTACAATGAGCAGTTCTTC
V: TRBV11-3; J: TRBJ2-3; D: -; size: many; CDR3: CASSSTGRTDTQYF; DNA: TGTGCCAGCAGCTCTACGGGACGCACAGATACGCAGTATTTT
V: TRBV6-5; J: TRBJ2-5; D: -; size: many; CDR3: CASSYSPGWGETQYF; DNA: TGTGCCAGCAGTTACTCGCCTGGGTGGGGAGAGACCCAGTACTTC
V: TRBV6-2/TRBV6-3; J: TRBJ1-1; D: -; size: -; CDR3: CASSSWPGLINLNTEAFF; DNA: TGTGCCAGCAGTTCGTGGCCGGGTCTGATAAATTTGAACACTGAAGCTTTCTTT
V: TRBV6-5; J: TRBJ2-4; D: -; size: few; CDR3: CASSPASTRIDIQYF; DNA: TGTGCCAGCAGTCCCGCTTCCACTAGAATCGACATTCAGTACTTC
V: TRBV20-1; J: TRBJ1-3; D: -; size: -; CDR3: CSARAQSSGNTIYF; DNA: TGCAGTGCTAGGGCGCAGTCCTCTGGAAACACCATATATTTT
V: TRBV27; J: TRBJ2-1; D: TRBD1; size: -; CDR3: CASRQMGTGGLNEQFF; DNA: TGTGCCAGCAGGCAAATGGGGACAGGGGGCCTCAATGAGCAGTTCTTC
V: TRBV20-1; J: TRBJ2-1; D: -; size: many; CDR3: CSARVGAAYNEQFF; DNA: TGCAGTGCTAGAGTGGGGGCGGCTTACAATGAGCAGTTCTTC
V: TRBV7-2; J: TRBJ2-1; D: TRBD2; size: -; CDR3: CASSYSGSGSEQFF; DNA: TGTGCCAGCAGTTATAGCGGGAGTGGGAGTGAGCAGTTCTTC
V: TRBV7-2; J: TRBJ2-3; D: TRBD2; size: few; CDR3: CASSRRASGRSDTQYF; DNA: TGTGCCAGCAGCCGGCGGGCTAGCGGGAGGTCAGATACGCAGTATTTT
V: TRBV10-3; J: TRBJ2-7; D: -; size: few; CDR3: CAISRTTAPSYEQYF; DNA: TGTGCCATCAGTCGAACGACAGCCCCTTCCTACGAGCAGTACTTC
V: TRBV7-9; J: TRBJ2-1; D: -; size: few; CDR3: CASSLRASDYNEQFF; DNA: TGTGCCAGCAGCTTACGAGCTAGCGACTACAATGAGCAGTTCTTC
V: TRBV20-1; J: TRBJ2-1; D: TRBD2; size: many; CDR3: CSAGTSLHNEQFF; DNA: TGCAGTGCTGGGACTAGCCTCCACAATGAGCAGTTCTTC
V: TRBV4-3; J: TRBJ1-1; D: TRBD1; size: -; CDR3: CASSRTWGDRSPTEAFF; DNA: TGCGCCAGCAGCCGTACTTGGGGGGACAGGTCCCCCACTGAAGCTTTCTTT
V: TRBV29-1; J: TRBJ1-1; D: TRBD1; size: -; CDR3: CSVEVRQGQNLRNTEAFF; DNA: TGCAGCGTTGAGGTACGACAGGGGCAAAACCTCCGGAACACTGAAGCTTTCTTT
V: TRBV5-1; J: TRBJ1-2; D: -; size: -; CDR3: CASSLDAGPGGYGYTF; DNA: TGCGCCAGCAGCTTAGACGCTGGCCCCGGCGGCTATGGCTACACCTTC
V: TRBV27; J: TRBJ2-7; D: TRBD1; size: -; CDR3: CASSFIIGTGTYEQYF; DNA: TGTGCCAGCAGTTTTATAATTGGGACAGGTACCTACGAGCAGTACTTC
V: TRBV5-6; J: TRBJ1-2; D: -; size: -; CDR3: CASSFQGIGDYTF; DNA: TGTGCCAGCAGCTTCCAGGGCATTGGTGACTACACCTTC
V: TRBV7-8; J: TRBJ2-2; D: TRBD2; size: -; CDR3: CASSLWTRYNTGELFF; DNA: TGTGCCAGCAGCTTATGGACTAGATATAACACCGGGGAGCTGTTTTTT
V: TRBV7-2; J: TRBJ2-1; D: TRBD2; size: -; CDR3: CASRGERGSYNEQFF; DNA: TGTGCCAGCCGAGGGGAGCGGGGCTCCTACAATGAGCAGTTCTTC
V: TRBV11-2; J: TRBJ2-3; D: -; size: once; CDR3: CASSLVGGFTDTQYF; DNA: TGTGCCAGCAGCTTAGTGGGCGGATTCACAGATACGCAGTATTTT
V: TRBV4-3; J: TRBJ1-1; D: -; size: -; CDR3: CASSQDQGGNTEAFF; DNA: TGCGCCAGCAGCCAAGATCAGGGAGGGAACACTGAAGCTTTCTTT
V: TRBV7-9; J: TRBJ2-1; D: -; size: -; CDR3: CASSLPQGSYNEQFF; DNA: TGTGCCAGCAGCTTACCCCAGGGCTCCTACAATGAGCAGTTCTTC
V: TRBV29-1; J: TRBJ2-2; D: TRBD2; size: few; CDR3: CSSRLAGGPNTGELFF; DNA: TGCAGCTCCCGACTAGCGGGAGGGCCGAACACCGGGGAGCTGTTTTTT
V: TRBV5-1; J: TRBJ1-2; D: TRBD1; size: -; CDR3: CASRSTGFYYGYTF; DNA: TGCGCCAGCAGATCGACAGGGTTTTACTATGGCTACACCTTC
V: TRBV10-2; J: TRBJ2-1; D: TRBD1; size: few; CDR3: CASRGPAGKDRGYRTSYNEQFF; DNA: TGCGCCAGCAGAGGACCAGCTGGAAAGGACAGGGGATACAGGACATCGTACAATGAGCAGTTCTTC
V: TRBV29-1; J: TRBJ2-2; D: -; size: -; CDR3: CSAGRTGANTGELFF; DNA: TGCAGCGCTGGTCGAACGGGGGCTAACACCGGGGAGCTGTTTTTT
V: TRBV20-1; J: TRBJ1-1; D: -; size: few; CDR3: CSARDRGYTEAFF; DNA: TGCAGTGCTAGAGATCGGGGCTACACTGAAGCTTTCTTT
V: TRBV12-3/TRBV12-4; J: TRBJ2-3; D: TRBD2; size: few; CDR3: CASRKSGSGTDTQYF; DNA: TGTGCCAGCAGAAAAAGCGGGAGTGGCACAGATACGCAGTATTTT
V: TRBV28; J: TRBJ2-7; D: -; size: few; CDR3: CASSYGTRGMEQYF; DNA: TGTGCCAGCAGTTATGGGACACGGGGAATGGAACAGTACTTC
V: TRBV18; J: TRBJ1-3; D: -; size: -; CDR3: CASSPERGSGNTIYF; DNA: TGTGCCAGCTCACCTGAGAGGGGTTCTGGAAACACCATATATTTT
V: TRBV7-2; J: TRBJ2-1; D: TRBD2; size: few; CDR3: CASSPFGRETYNEQFF; DNA: TGTGCCAGCAGCCCGTTCGGGCGGGAGACCTACAATGAGCAGTTCTTC
V: TRBV7-2; J: TRBJ2-6; D: TRBD1; size: many; CDR3: CASSLTGTGANVLTF; DNA: TGTGCCAGCAGCTTGACAGGGACTGGGGCCAACGTCCTGACTTTC
V: TRBV20-1; J: TRBJ1-5; D: -; size: -; CDR3: CSAPGPGGQPQHF; DNA: TGCAGTGCTCCTGGGCCAGGAGGTCAGCCCCAGCATTTT
V: TRBV18; J: TRBJ2-7; D: TRBD1; size: -; CDR3: CASGAGGNYEQYF; DNA: TGTGCCAGCGGAGCAGGGGGTAACTACGAGCAGTACTTC
V: TRBV28; J: TRBJ2-7; D: TRBD2; size: few; CDR3: CAILLREGQGQYF; DNA: TGTGCCATCCTGTTGCGGGAGGGCCAGGGGCAGTACTTC
V: TRBV18; J: TRBJ2-5; D: TRBD1; size: many; CDR3: CASSQGARSQETQYF; DNA: TGTGCCAGCTCACAGGGGGCGCGGAGCCAAGAGACCCAGTACTTC
V: TRBV6-1; J: TRBJ1-5; D: -; size: many; CDR3: CASSEAWHGRQPQHF; DNA: TGTGCCAGCAGTGAAGCCTGGCATGGACGTCAGCCCCAGCATTTT
V: TRBV6-2/TRBV6-3; J: TRBJ2-1; D: -; size: few; CDR3: CASSSRGRGVDEQFF; DNA: TGTGCCAGCAGTTCTCGTGGGAGAGGGGTGGATGAGCAGTTCTTC
V: TRBV9; J: TRBJ1-1; D: TRBD1; size: many; CDR3: CASSVVAGGGTEAFF; DNA: TGTGCCAGCAGCGTAGTGGCAGGGGGAGGCACTGAAGCTTTCTTT
V: TRBV7-2; J: TRBJ2-3; D: TRBD2; size: -; CDR3: CASRPSGSSSDTQYF; DNA: TGTGCCAGCAGACCTAGCGGGAGTAGCTCAGATACGCAGTATTTT